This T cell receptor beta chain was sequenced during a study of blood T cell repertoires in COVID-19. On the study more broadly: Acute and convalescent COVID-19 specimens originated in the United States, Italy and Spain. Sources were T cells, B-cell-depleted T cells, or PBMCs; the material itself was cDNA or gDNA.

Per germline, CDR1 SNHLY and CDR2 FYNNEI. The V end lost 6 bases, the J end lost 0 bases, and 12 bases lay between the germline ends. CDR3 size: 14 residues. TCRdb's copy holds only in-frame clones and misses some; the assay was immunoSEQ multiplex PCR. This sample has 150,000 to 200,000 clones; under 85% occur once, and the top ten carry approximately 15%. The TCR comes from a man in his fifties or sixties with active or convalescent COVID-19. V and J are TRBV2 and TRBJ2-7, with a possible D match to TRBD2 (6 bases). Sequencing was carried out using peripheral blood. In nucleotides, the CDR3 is TGTGCCAGCAGAGAGCGGGTATTCTCCTACGAGCAGTACTTC. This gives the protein CASRERVFSYEQYF.